This T cell receptor beta chain originates from a study of cytomegalovirus exposure and HLA in healthy donors. Study-wide points: TCR beta V- and J-gene trimming, according to a later analysis, was linked to a missense DCLRE1C variant. The study recorded 150 to 200 TCR beta chains that were cytomegalovirus-associated. A later analysis associated some 16,000 TCR beta sequences with HLA alleles at a 0.05 false discovery rate.

As concerns this clone: The antigen is not known.

The PCR employed 60 Vbeta primers together with 13 Jbeta primers. Profiling relied on immunoSEQ multiplex PCR, and the TCRdb table lists in-frame clones only, not all of them. The sample contains some 150,000 clones, around three quarters of which appear only once. V dropped 4 bases and J dropped 1 base, with 15 bases sitting between them. Per the germline V gene, CDR1 is SGHDT and CDR2 is YYEEEE. This CDR3 has 16 amino acids. Sequenced: PBMCs. The J gene is TRBJ1-5, the V gene TRBV5-6; D is undetermined. The sequence came from a woman between 40 and 55 years old in good health and CMV-seropositive. The CDR3 nucleotides are TGTGCCAGCAGCGACGGGAGCCGGAGGAGCAATCAGCCCCAGCATTTT. Translating it yields CASSDGSRRSNQPQHF.